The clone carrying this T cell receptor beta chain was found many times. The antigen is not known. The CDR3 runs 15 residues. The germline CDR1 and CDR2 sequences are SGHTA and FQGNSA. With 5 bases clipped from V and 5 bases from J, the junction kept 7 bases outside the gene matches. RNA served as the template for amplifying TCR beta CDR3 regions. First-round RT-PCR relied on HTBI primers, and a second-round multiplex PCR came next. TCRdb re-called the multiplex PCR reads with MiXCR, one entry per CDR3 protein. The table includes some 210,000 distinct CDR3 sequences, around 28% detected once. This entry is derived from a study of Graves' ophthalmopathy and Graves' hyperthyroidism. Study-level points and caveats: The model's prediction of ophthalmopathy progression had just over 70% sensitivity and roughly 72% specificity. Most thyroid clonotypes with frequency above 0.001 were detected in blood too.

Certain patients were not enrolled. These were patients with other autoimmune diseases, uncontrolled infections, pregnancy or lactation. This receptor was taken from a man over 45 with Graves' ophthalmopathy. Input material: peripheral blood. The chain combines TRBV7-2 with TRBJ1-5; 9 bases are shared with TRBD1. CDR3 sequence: CASSHGQGQHQPQHF. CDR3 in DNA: TGTGCCAGCAGCCATGGACAGGGGCAGCATCAGCCCCAGCATTTT.